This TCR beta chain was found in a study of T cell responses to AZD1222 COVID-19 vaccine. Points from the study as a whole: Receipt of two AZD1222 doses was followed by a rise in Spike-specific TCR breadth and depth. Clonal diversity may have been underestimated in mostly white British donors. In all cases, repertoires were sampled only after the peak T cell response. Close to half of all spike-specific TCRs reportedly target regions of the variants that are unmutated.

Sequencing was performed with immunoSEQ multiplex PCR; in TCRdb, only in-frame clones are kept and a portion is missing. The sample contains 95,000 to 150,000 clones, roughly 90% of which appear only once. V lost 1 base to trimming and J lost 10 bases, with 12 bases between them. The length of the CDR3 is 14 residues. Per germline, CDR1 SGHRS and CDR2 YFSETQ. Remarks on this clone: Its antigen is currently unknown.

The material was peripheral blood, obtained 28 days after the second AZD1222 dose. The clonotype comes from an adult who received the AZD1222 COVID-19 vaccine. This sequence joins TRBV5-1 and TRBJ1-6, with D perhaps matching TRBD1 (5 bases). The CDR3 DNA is TGCGCCAGCAGCTTGAGACAGAGGGAGTCACCCCTCCACTTT. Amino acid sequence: CASSLRQRESPLHF.